The 31 T cell receptor beta chains below come from one sample, sequenced in a study of T cells in narcolepsy (dated by TCRdb to the late 2010s). The library was obtained by the immunoSEQ multiplex PCR assay. Held by TCRdb, this immuneACCESS table contains in-frame sequences only and omits some clones. Under half of the omission traces to an unresolved V gene where checked; the cause of the rest is unknown. The sample table shows over 40,000 clones, and about 91% are seen once. The top ten hold around 1.2% of the sample. The sequencing sample was made of CD45RA- memory CD4+ T cells from PBMCs. In light of the paper, this sample's cell subset or site label describes: memory T cells sorted ex vivo from peripheral blood. Receptor source: a human donor with narcolepsy.

The chain is built from TRBV28 and TRBJ1-1, with D unclear. Germline V gives CDR1 MDHEN, CDR2 SYDVKM. The CDR3 is made up of 15 amino acids. V was cut by 7 bases and J by 3 bases, with 18 bases left in between. In nucleotides, the CDR3 is TGTGCCAGCACCTCGACCCAAAATCGGTACACTGAAGCTTTCTTT. Amino acid sequence: CASTSTQNRYTEAFF.

V gene TRBV7-8 combines with J gene TRBJ1-6; D perhaps matches TRBD1 (5 bases). There are 14 residues in the CDR3. Trimming took 7 bases from V and 7 from J, leaving 14 bases between them. Per the germline V gene, CDR1 is SGHVS and CDR2 is FQNEAQ. The CDR3, as DNA: TGTGCCAGCACCCGCGAGAGGGGCAATTCACCCCTCCACTTT. Translating gives CASTRERGNSPLHF.

By share, this clone ranks as medium-sized. Within the sample, other DNA sequences also encode this same CDR3. The genes are TRBV5-4 and TRBJ1-3; D unclear. The CDR3 consists of 14 residues. The ends were cut back, 2 bases at V and 0 bases at J, with 6 bases in the middle. Looked up from germline, CDR1 is SGHNT and CDR2 is YYREEE (reference sequence). CDR3 nucleotides: TGTGCCAGCAGCTTAGGAAGCTCTGGAAACACCATATATTTT. Translated: CASSLGSSGNTIYF.

This clone has a single count. This rearrangement joins TRBV10-3 to TRBJ1-1; 8 bases match TRBD1. Germline CDR1 is ENHRY and CDR2 is SYGVKD. CDR3 size: 15 residues. With 4 bases clipped from V and 1 base from J, the junction kept 5 bases outside the gene matches. This CDR3 reads CAISAGTGPNTEAFF. CDR3 coding DNA: TGTGCCATCAGTGCGGGGACAGGACCGAACACTGAAGCTTTCTTT.

The rearrangement joins TRBV6-6 to TRBJ1-1, with D unclear. The CDR3 length is 12 residues. The ends were cut back, 8 bases at V and 0 bases at J, with 7 bases in the middle. Germline V lookup: CDR1 MNHNY, CDR2 SVGAGI (reference sequence). The CDR3 DNA follows: TGTGCCAGCCTTCTCATGAACACTGAAGCTTTCTTT. This encodes CASLLMNTEAFF.

The chain combines TRBV25-1 with TRBJ1-5; no clear D gene. The CDR3 contains 13 residues. Trimming cost V 8 bases and J 4 bases, with 12 bases left between them. CDR1 and CDR2 from the germline V gene are MGHDK and SYGVNS. Here the CDR3 reads CASGPSGNQPQHF. CDR3 in DNA: TGTGCCAGCGGCCCGTCGGGTAATCAGCCCCAGCATTTT.

This clone has only a few counts. The J gene is TRBJ1-3, the V gene TRBV7-8; D perhaps matches TRBD1 (6 bases). Trimming shortened V by 5 bases and J by 2 bases, and 7 bases separated the two germline ends. This CDR3 comprises 13 residues. CDR1 SGHVS and CDR2 FQNEAQ come from the germline V gene. The CDR3 DNA reads as TGTGCCAGCAGCCGGACAGCTGGAAACACCATATATTTT. Its protein is CASSRTAGNTIYF.

This clone was detected only once. The chain joins TRBV29-1 to TRBJ1-1; the D is unclear. V was shortened by 3 bases and J by 1 base, with 6 bases between the two germline ends. CDR3 length: 12 residues. The germline V gene encodes CDR1 SQVTM and CDR2 ANQGSEA. CDR3 sequence (DNA): TGCAGCGTTGATACGGAGAACACTGAAGCTTTCTTT. As protein: CSVDTENTEAFF.

CDR3 nucleotides: TGTGCCAGCAGACAAAGTCCCGGGACAGGCTACGAGCAGTACTTC. Its protein is CASRQSPGTGYEQYF. This chain connects TRBV2 to TRBJ2-7; TRBD1 aligns across 8 bases. Trimming removed 6 bases from V and 3 bases from J; junction bases left unmatched: 10. The CDR3 consists of 15 residues. Germline-derived CDR1 and CDR2 are SNHLY and FYNNEI.

The CDR3 bases are TGTGCCAGTAGTGCCCCCGGGGGCTCGGGAAAACTGTTTTTT. It codes for CASSAPGGSGKLFF. This chain uses TRBV19 with TRBJ1-4; tentative D call: TRBD1 (6 bases). This CDR3 spans 14 amino acids. The germline gives CDR1 LNHDA, CDR2 SQIVND (reference sequence). Trimming took off 5 bases at V and 10 bases at J, with 17 bases between the two ends.

The rearrangement joins TRBV25-1 to TRBJ2-1, with 8 bases identical to TRBD2. CDR3 length: 15 residues. V lost 1 base, J lost 5 bases, and 4 bases stayed unmatched. From germline, CDR1 is MGHDK and CDR2 SYGVNS. The CDR3, as DNA: TGTGCCAGCAGTGAATTAGCGGGAAGCCACAATGAGCAGTTCTTC. It is translated as CASSELAGSHNEQFF.

The chain couples TRBV7-2 to TRBJ2-7; 7 bases match TRBD1. The CDR3 runs 15 residues. Germline lookup yields CDR1 SGHTA and CDR2 FQGNSA. V shed 5 bases and J 0 bases; nucleotides not matched to a gene: 7. CDR3 sequence reads: CASSPQDRFSYEQYF. The DNA of the CDR3 is TGTGCCAGCAGCCCACAGGACAGGTTCTCCTACGAGCAGTACTTC.

The chain couples TRBV11-3 to TRBJ2-5; 7 bases are shared with TRBD1. Germline CDR1 SGHNT, CDR2 YENEEA. The CDR3 length is 14 residues. Trimming took 1 base from V and 5 from J; bases not matched to a gene: 4. CDR3 DNA: TGTGCCAGCAGCTTAGTTGGACAGGTGGAGACCCAGTACTTC. This sequence encodes CASSLVGQVETQYF.

The chain uses TRBV2 and TRBJ1-5; D remains ambiguous. The CDR3 loop spans 16 amino acids. The V end was cut by 6 bases, the J end by 0 bases, with 15 bases between. In germline, CDR1 is SNHLY, CDR2 FYNNEI. CDR3 region: CASSQESGNSNQPQHF. Here the CDR3 DNA reads TGTGCCAGCAGCCAAGAATCGGGGAATAGCAATCAGCCCCAGCATTTT.

This rearrangement joins TRBV11-3 to TRBJ1-2, with D hard to call. Trimming took off 5 bases at V and 2 bases at J, with 9 bases between the two ends. Germline V gene lookup returns CDR1 SGHNT and CDR2 YENEEA. The CDR3 has 13 amino acids. This chain's CDR3 is CASSPSKNYGYTF. In nucleotides, the CDR3 is TGTGCCAGCAGCCCCTCAAAGAACTATGGCTACACCTTC.

The chain combines TRBV18 with TRBJ2-3; D is ambiguous. The CDR3 has 14 amino acids. Germline assignment: CDR1 KGHSH and CDR2 LQKENI. V lost 3 bases, J lost 2 bases, and 9 bases lay in between. The CDR3 nucleotides are TGTGCCAGCTCACCCGCGGAAAACACAGATACGCAGTATTTT. Its protein product is CASSPAENTDTQYF.

This clone was counted a single time. Here the CDR3 DNA reads TGTGCCAGCAGGGGAAATTGGGGACAGGGGGCCGGAGAGACCCAGTACTTC. Encoded protein: CASRGNWGQGAGETQYF. The V and J genes are TRBV25-1 and TRBJ2-5, with TRBD1 matching 12 bases. The V gene end was trimmed by 6 bases and the J gene end by 4 bases; junction bases not matched to a gene: 12. Germline CDR1 reads MGHDK; CDR2 reads SYGVNS. CDR3 length equals 17 residues. Full variable domain (rest looked up from reference TRBV25-1 and TRBJ2-5): EADIYQTPRYLVIGTGKKITLECSQTMGHDKMYWYQQDPGMELHLIHYSYGVNSTEKGDLSSESTVSRIRTEHFPLTLESARPSHTSQYLCASRGNWGQGAGETQYFGPGTRLLVL.

The CDR3 reads CASSLIHEQFF. The CDR3 nucleotides are TGTGCCAGCAGCTTAATCCATGAGCAGTTCTTC. This chain connects TRBV11-2 to TRBJ2-1; D is unresolved. Per the germline V gene, CDR1 is SGHAT and CDR2 is FQNNGV. V dropped 2 bases and J dropped 8 bases, with 4 bases sitting between them. This CDR3 contains 11 residues.

In this sample, this clone turned up once. This chain connects TRBV6-5 to TRBJ2-3; 14 bases are a match to TRBD2. Germline V gives CDR1 MNHEY, CDR2 SVGAGI. The CDR3 contains 15 residues. V gave up 6 bases and J gave up 5 bases; unmatched junction bases: 4. The CDR3: CASRGLAGAEDTQYF. CDR3 nucleotides: TGTGCCAGCAGGGGACTAGCGGGAGCGGAAGATACGCAGTATTTT.

This chain connects TRBV7-9 to TRBJ2-1; 9 bases line up with TRBD2. The CDR3 runs 17 residues. CDR1 and CDR2 (germline): SEHNR, FQNEAQ (reference sequence). The junction had 8 bases not matched to a gene; V was cut back by 3 bases and J by 2 bases. CDR3 bases: TGTGCCAGCAGCTTCGAAGCGACTAGCGGAACCTACAATGAGCAGTTCTTC. The encoded protein is CASSFEATSGTYNEQFF.

V is TRBV11-1 and J is TRBJ2-7, with a possible D match to TRBD2 (5 bases). Germline loops: CDR1 SGHAT, CDR2 FQDESV (reference sequence). V dropped 5 bases and J dropped 2 bases, with 16 bases sitting between them. The CDR3 is 15 amino acids. CDR3 residues: CASSLNGIVAYEQYF. DNA for the CDR3: TGTGCCAGCAGCCTAAACGGGATAGTTGCCTACGAGCAGTACTTC.

In this sample, this clone turned up once. This sequence joins TRBV19 and TRBJ2-7, with D possibly matching TRBD2 (5 bases). The CDR3 is made up of 13 amino acids. Trimming removed 8 bases at V and 5 bases at J, with 16 bases between. Germline values: CDR1 LNHDA, CDR2 SQIVND (reference sequence). The CDR3 loop is CASGTGIRDEQYF. The CDR3 DNA reads TGTGCCAGTGGTACCGGGATCCGGGACGAGCAGTACTTC. The full variable domain, completed using reference TRBV19 and TRBJ2-7, is DGGITQSPKYLFRKEGQNVTLSCEQNLNHDAMYWYRQDPGQGLRLIYYSQIVNDFQKGDIAEGYSVSREKKESFPLTVTSAQKNPTAFYLCASGTGIRDEQYFGPGTRLTVT.

V and J are TRBV27 and TRBJ1-1, with a weak D call TRBD1 (5 bases). Germline lookup yields CDR1 MNHEY and CDR2 SMNVEV (reference sequence). Trimming left V 4 bases short and J 3 bases short, with 12 bases between. There are 14 residues in the CDR3. In DNA form, the CDR3 reads TGTGCCAGCAGTTCCTCAGGGTTCTACACTGAAGCTTTCTTT. It is translated as CASSSSGFYTEAFF.

The genes are TRBV30 and TRBJ1-5; unclear D gene. Trimming stripped 2 bases from V and 3 bases from J, with 5 bases between. CDR1 is GTSNPN, CDR2 SVGIG, per germline (reference sequence). This CDR3 spans 12 amino acids. The chain's CDR3 is CAWSSANQPQHF. The CDR3 bases are TGTGCCTGGAGTAGCGCCAATCAGCCCCAGCATTTT.

The chain couples TRBV5-1 to TRBJ2-7, with 12 bases identical to TRBD2. The V gene end was trimmed by 0 bases and the J gene end by 6 bases; junction bases not matched to a gene: 4. Germline CDR1 is SGHRS and CDR2 is YFSETQ. This CDR3 has 15 residues. For the CDR3, the DNA is TGCGCCAGCAGCTTGGCGGCTAGCGGGAGGGGCGAGCAGTACTTC. Protein: CASSLAASGRGEQYF.

The chain recombines TRBV5-6 with TRBJ1-2; maybe TRBD1 (5 bases). V was pared by 4 bases and J by 7 bases, with 14 bases between. The germline V gene has CDR1 SGHDT and CDR2 YYEEEE. The CDR3 is 13 residues long. The CDR3 nucleotides are TGTGCCAGCAGCGCCACCCAGGGTGGTGGCTACACCTTC. Translated, it gives CASSATQGGGYTF.

The chain employs TRBV19 and TRBJ2-5, with 9 bases identical to TRBD1. This CDR3 spans 14 amino acids. Trimming removed 7 bases from V and 11 bases from J; junction bases left unmatched: 14. Per germline, CDR1 LNHDA and CDR2 SQIVND (reference sequence). The CDR3 here is CASNPGQGSYRQYF. Here the CDR3 DNA reads TGTGCCAGTAACCCGGGACAGGGAAGCTACCGTCAGTACTTC.

The J gene is TRBJ1-4, the V gene TRBV6-1; TRBD1 might be the D (5 bases). This CDR3 has 13 residues. Germline loops: CDR1 MNHNS, CDR2 SASEGT. V was clipped by 11 bases and J by 0 bases, with 10 bases between them. The CDR3 reads CAGRQTTNEKLFF. CDR3 DNA: TGTGCCGGAAGACAGACAACTAATGAAAAACTGTTTTTT.

This chain connects TRBV19 to TRBJ2-3; a possible D gene is TRBD2 (6 bases). The germline V gene encodes CDR1 LNHDA and CDR2 SQIVND (reference sequence). The CDR3 contains 16 residues. V was trimmed by 3 bases and J by 1 base, leaving 14 bases between them. The CDR3 DNA reads as TGTGCCAGTAGTATCGGGCGGGGATCTGGCACAGATACGCAGTATTTT. Amino acid sequence: CASSIGRGSGTDTQYF.

The chain joins TRBV11-3 to TRBJ2-3, with D maybe TRBD1 (6 bases). Between the trimmed V and J ends, which lost 8 bases and 4 bases, there was a span of 16 bases. In germline, CDR1 is SGHNT, CDR2 YENEEA. The CDR3 totals 14 residues. In nucleotides, the CDR3 is TGTGCCAGCGCCCGAGGGGGAGTCGCAGATACGCAGTATTTT. Translated: CASARGGVADTQYF.

Regarding this clone: No DNA is shown, since the ends of the CDR3 on it are uncertain; the CDR3 is the one TCRdb lists. The gene calls are TRBV5-6 and TRBJ2-6; TRBD2 is the table's D call, not checked against the DNA. The CDR3 is 16 amino acids long, termini counted. In germline, CDR1 is SGHDT, CDR2 YYEEEE. The CDR3 loop reads CASVRDFASGANVLAF.